These 8 T cell receptor beta chains came from one sample sequenced in a study of T cells in tuberculosis. Measured with immunoSEQ multiplex PCR; TCRdb has only the in-frame clones, and not every one. The repertoire holds about 54,000 clones, roughly 87% seen once, with 21% in the top ten. Cells were sorted from thawed PBMC rested overnight and stained with GMM-loaded CD1B tetramer, viability dye and anti-CD3. C32 glucose monomycolate from Rhodococcus equi was loaded onto the CD1B tetramers. Sequenced sample: CD1b-GMM tetramer-negative cells sorted from PBMCs. The receptor set was obtained from an adult woman with latent tuberculosis.

The J gene is TRBJ2-7, the V gene TRBV7-9; tentative D call: TRBD2 (5 bases). Per the germline V gene, CDR1 is SEHNR and CDR2 is FQNEAQ (reference sequence). The ends were cut back, 4 bases at V and 3 bases at J, with 16 bases in the middle. The CDR3 is 15 amino acids. CDR3 region: CASSSGVYGDYEQYF. CDR3 coding DNA: TGTGCCAGCAGCTCTGGGGTATACGGGGACTACGAGCAGTACTTC.

This clone was detected only once. V gene TRBV4-3 combines with J gene TRBJ1-2; 7 bases match TRBD1. Trimming removed 4 bases from V and 6 bases from J; junction bases left unmatched: 11. CDR1 LGHNA and CDR2 YSLEER come from the germline V gene. CDR3 length equals 15 residues. Here the CDR3 DNA reads TGCGCCAGCAGCCCCGGGACAGCGAGGGAGAATGGCTACACCTTC. Translation: CASSPGTARENGYTF.

J is TRBJ1-2 and V is TRBV20-1, with TRBD1 matching over 10 bases. The ends lost 6 bases at V and 8 bases at J; junction bases unmatched: 3. Germline assignment: CDR1 DFQATT and CDR2 SNEGSKA (reference sequence). The CDR3 has 11 amino acids. This chain's CDR3 is CSAWGQGGYTF. Written as DNA, the CDR3 is TGCAGTGCCTGGGGACAGGGGGGCTACACCTTC.

The chain links TRBV7-9 to TRBJ1-2; D gene ambiguous. Germline V gene lookup returns CDR1 SEHNR and CDR2 FQNEAQ (reference sequence). CDR3 length: 13 residues. V was trimmed by 1 base and J by 3 bases, leaving 6 bases between them. The CDR3, as DNA: TGTGCCAGCAGCTTAGGCGATTACTATGGCTACACCTTC. As protein: CASSLGDYYGYTF.

This chain uses TRBV30 with TRBJ2-7, with D tentatively TRBD2 (6 bases). Deletions cut 0 bases from V and 0 bases from J, with 12 bases between. Germline CDR1 is GTSNPN and CDR2 is SVGIG (reference sequence). This CDR3 comprises 15 residues. CDR3 DNA: TGTGCCTGGAGTGTTCCCGGGAGAACCTCCTACGAGCAGTACTTC. Translating gives CAWSVPGRTSYEQYF.

This sequence joins TRBV4-1 and TRBJ1-3, with D hard to call. CDR1 and CDR2 from the germline V gene are MGHRA and YSYEKL. The CDR3 has 16 amino acids. The V end lost 8 bases, the J end lost 0 bases, and 17 bases lay between the germline ends. CDR3 coding DNA: TGCGCCAGCCAGGAACTAGCGGGGAACTCTGGAAACACCATATATTTT. Translated, it gives CASQELAGNSGNTIYF.

This chain connects TRBV4-1 to TRBJ1-5; D not certain. V was clipped by 0 bases and J by 4 bases, with 7 bases between them. The germline CDR1 and CDR2 sequences are MGHRA and YSYEKL. The CDR3 totals 14 residues. In nucleotides, the CDR3 is TGCGCCAGCAGCCAAGAGAGGATGAATCAGCCCCAGCATTTT. This sequence encodes CASSQERMNQPQHF.

The chain carries TRBV18 and TRBJ1-1, with D uncertain. The CDR3 contains 13 residues. In germline, CDR1 is KGHSH, CDR2 LQKENI. The ends were cut back, 2 bases at V and 1 base at J, with 5 bases in the middle. CDR3 in amino acids: CASSPVQNTEAFF. The DNA of the CDR3 is TGTGCCAGCTCACCAGTCCAGAACACTGAAGCTTTCTTT.